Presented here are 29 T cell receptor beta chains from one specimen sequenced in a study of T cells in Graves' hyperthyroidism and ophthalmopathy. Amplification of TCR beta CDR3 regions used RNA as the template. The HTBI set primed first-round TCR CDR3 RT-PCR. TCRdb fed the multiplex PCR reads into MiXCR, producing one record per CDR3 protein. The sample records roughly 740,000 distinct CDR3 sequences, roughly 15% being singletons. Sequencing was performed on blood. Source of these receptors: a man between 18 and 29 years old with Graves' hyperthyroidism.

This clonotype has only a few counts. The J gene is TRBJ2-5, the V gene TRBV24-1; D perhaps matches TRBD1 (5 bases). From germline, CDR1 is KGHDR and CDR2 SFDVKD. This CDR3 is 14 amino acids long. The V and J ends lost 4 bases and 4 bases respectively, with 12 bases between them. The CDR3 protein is CATSDAGPGETQYF. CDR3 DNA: TGTGCCACCAGTGACGCAGGGCCGGGAGAGACCCAGTACTTC.

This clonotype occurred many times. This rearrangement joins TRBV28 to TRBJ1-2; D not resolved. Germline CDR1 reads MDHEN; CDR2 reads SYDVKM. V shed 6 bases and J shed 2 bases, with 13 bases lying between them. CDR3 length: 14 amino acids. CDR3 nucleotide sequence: TGTGCCAGCAGCCCCCCCCGCGCGAACTATGGCTACACCTTC. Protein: CASSPPRANYGYTF.

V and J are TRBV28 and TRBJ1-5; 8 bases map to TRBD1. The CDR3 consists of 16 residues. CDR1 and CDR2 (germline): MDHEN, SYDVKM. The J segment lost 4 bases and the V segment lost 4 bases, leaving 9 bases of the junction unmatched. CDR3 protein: CASSSPGQGANQPQHF. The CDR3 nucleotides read TGTGCCAGCAGTTCTCCTGGACAGGGTGCGAATCAGCCCCAGCATTTT.

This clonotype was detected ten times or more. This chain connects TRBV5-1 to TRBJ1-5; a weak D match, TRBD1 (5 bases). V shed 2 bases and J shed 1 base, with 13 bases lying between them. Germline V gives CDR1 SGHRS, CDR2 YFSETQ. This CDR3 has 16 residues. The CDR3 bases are TGCGCCAGCAGCTTCGGGGGTAGTGGGAGCAATCAGCCCCAGCATTTT. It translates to CASSFGGSGSNQPQHF.

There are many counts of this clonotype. In DNA, the CDR3 is TGTGCCAGCAGCCCACTAGTGGGCTCCTACGAGCAGTACTTC. Protein product: CASSPLVGSYEQYF. This rearrangement joins TRBV12-3 or TRBV12-4 to TRBJ2-7, with D perhaps TRBD2 (5 bases). This CDR3 spans 14 amino acids. Trimming cost V 6 bases and J 0 bases, with 12 bases left between them.

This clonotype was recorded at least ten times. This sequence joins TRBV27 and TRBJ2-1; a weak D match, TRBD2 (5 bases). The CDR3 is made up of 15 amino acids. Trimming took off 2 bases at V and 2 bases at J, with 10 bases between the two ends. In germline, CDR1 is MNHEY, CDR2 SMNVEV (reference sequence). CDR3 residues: CASSLGRAAYNEQFF. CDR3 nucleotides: TGTGCCAGCAGTTTAGGGCGGGCCGCCTACAATGAGCAGTTCTTC.

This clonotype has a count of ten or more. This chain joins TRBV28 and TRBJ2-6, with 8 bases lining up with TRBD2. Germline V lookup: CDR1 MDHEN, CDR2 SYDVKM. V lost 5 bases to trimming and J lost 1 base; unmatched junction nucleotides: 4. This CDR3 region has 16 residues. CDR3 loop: CASSRGLESGANVLTF. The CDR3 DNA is TGTGCCAGCAGTCGGGGACTAGAATCTGGGGCCAACGTCCTGACTTTC.

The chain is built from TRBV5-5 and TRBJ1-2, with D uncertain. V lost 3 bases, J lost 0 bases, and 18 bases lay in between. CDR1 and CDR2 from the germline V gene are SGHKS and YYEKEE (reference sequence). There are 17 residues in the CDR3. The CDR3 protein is CASSYLTPRFANYGYTF. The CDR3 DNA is TGTGCCAGCAGCTATTTAACTCCGAGATTTGCTAACTATGGCTACACCTTC.

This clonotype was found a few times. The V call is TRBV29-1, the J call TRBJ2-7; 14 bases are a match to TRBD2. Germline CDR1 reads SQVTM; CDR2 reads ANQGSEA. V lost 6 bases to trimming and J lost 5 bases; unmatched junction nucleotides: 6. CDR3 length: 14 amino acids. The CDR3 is CSVVGLAGVNEQYF. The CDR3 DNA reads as TGCAGCGTCGTGGGACTAGCGGGAGTTAACGAGCAGTACTTC.

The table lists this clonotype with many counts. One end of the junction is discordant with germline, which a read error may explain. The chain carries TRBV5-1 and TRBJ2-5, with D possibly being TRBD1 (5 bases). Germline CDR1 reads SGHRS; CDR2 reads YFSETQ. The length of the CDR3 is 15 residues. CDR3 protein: CASSLALGAQETQYF. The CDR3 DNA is TGTGCCAGCAGCTTAGCCCTAGGGGCTCAAGAGACCCAGTACTTC.

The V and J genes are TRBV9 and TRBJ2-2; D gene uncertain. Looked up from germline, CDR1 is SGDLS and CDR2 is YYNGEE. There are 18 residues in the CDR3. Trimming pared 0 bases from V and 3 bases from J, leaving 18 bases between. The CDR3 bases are TGTGCCAGCAGCGTAGGGAGCCCCTCTCGGAGTGACACCGGGGAGCTGTTTTTT. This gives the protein CASSVGSPSRSDTGELFF.

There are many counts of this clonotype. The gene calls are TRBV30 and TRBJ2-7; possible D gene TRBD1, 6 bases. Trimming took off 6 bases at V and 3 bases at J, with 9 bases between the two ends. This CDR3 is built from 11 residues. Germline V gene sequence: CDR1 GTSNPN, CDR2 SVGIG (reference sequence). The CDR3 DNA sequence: TGTGCCTGTAAAGGGGGCTACGAGCAGTACTTC. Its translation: CACKGGYEQYF. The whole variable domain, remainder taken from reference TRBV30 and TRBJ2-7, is SQTIHQWPATLVQPVGSPLSLECTVEGTSNPNLYWYRQAAGRGLQLLFYSVGIGQISSEVPQNLSASRPQDRQFILSSKKLLLSDSGFYLCACKGGYEQYFGPGTRLTVT.

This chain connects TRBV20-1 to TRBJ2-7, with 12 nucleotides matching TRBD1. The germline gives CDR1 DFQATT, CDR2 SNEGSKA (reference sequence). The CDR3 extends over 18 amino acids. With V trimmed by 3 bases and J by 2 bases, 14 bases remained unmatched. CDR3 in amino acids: CSARDRDRGPGGTYEQYF. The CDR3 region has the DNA TGCAGTGCTAGGGACCGGGACAGGGGGCCCGGAGGCACCTACGAGCAGTACTTC.

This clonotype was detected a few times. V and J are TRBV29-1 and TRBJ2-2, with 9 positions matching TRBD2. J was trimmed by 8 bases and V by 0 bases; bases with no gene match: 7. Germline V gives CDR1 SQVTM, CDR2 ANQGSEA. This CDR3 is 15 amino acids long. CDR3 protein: CSVEDRGLASGELFF. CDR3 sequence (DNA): TGCAGCGTTGAAGATCGAGGACTAGCGTCAGGGGAGCTGTTTTTT.

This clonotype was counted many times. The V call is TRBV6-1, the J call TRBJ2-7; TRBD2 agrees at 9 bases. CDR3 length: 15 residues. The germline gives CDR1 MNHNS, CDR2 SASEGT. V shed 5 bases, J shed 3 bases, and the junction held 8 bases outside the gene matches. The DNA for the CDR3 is TGTGCCAGCAGTCACCACGGGACTAGCCGCTACGAGCAGTACTTC. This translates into CASSHHGTSRYEQYF.

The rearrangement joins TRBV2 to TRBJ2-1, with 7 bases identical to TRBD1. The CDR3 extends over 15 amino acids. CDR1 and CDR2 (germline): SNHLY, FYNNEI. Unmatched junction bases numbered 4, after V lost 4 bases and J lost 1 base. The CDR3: CASSVEGASYNEQFF. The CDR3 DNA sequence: TGTGCCAGCAGTGTAGAGGGGGCTTCCTACAATGAGCAGTTCTTC.

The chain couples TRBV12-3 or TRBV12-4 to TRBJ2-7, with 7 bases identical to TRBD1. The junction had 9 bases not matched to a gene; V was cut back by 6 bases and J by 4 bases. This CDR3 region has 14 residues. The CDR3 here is CASRPPNRGYEQYF. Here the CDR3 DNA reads TGTGCCAGCAGACCACCCAACAGGGGTTACGAGCAGTACTTC.

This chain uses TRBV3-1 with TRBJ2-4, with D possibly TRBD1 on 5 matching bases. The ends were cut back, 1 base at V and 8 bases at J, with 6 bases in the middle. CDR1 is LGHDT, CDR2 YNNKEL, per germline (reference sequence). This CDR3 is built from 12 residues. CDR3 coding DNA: TGTGCCAGCAGCCAAGTAGGGGACATTCAGTACTTC. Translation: CASSQVGDIQYF.

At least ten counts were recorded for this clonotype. CDR3 residues: CASKQISYEQYF. In nucleotides, the CDR3 is TGTGCCAGCAAACAGATATCCTACGAGCAGTACTTC. This chain uses TRBV2 with TRBJ2-7; D is uncertain. Trimming removed 7 bases at V and 1 base at J, with 8 bases between. This CDR3 comprises 12 residues. CDR1 is SNHLY, CDR2 FYNNEI, per germline.

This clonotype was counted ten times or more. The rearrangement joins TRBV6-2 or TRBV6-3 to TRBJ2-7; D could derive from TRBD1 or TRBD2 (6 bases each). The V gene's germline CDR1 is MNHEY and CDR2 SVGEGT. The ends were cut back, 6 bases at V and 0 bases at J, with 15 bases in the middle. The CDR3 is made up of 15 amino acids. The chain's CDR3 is CASSPRGQGSYEQYF. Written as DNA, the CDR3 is TGTGCCAGCAGCCCACGGGGGCAGGGCTCCTACGAGCAGTACTTC.

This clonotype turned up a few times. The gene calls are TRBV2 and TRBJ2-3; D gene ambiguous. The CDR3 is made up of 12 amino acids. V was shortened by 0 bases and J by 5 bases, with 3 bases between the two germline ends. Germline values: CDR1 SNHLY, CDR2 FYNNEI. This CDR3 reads CASSEAGDTQYF. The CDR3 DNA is TGTGCCAGCAGTGAAGCAGGAGATACGCAGTATTTT.

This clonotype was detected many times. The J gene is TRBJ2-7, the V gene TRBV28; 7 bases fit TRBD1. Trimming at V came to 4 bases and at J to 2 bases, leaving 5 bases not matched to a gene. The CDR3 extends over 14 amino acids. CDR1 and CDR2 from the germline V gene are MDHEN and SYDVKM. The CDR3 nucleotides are TGTGCCAGCAGTTCGGGACAGTTCCCCTACGAGCAGTACTTC. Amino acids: CASSSGQFPYEQYF.

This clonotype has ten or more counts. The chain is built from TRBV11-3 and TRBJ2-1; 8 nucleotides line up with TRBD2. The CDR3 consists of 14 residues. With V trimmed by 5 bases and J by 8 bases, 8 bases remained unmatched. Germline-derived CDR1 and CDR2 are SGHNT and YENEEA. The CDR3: CASSRAGVVHEQFF. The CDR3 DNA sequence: TGTGCCAGCAGCCGAGCGGGAGTGGTCCATGAGCAGTTCTTC.

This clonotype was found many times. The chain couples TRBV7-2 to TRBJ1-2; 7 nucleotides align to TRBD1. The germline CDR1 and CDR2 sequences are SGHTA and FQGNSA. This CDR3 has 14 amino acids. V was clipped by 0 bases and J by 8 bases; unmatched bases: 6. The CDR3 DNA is TGTGCCAGCAGCTTAGCGCCGACAGGGAGCGGCTACACCTTC. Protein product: CASSLAPTGSGYTF.

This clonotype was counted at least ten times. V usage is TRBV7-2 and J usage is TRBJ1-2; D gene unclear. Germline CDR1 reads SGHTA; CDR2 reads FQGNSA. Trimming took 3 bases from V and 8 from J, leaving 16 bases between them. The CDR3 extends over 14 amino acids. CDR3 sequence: CASSFDETGRGYTF. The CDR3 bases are TGTGCCAGCAGCTTCGATGAGACTGGACGGGGCTACACCTTC.

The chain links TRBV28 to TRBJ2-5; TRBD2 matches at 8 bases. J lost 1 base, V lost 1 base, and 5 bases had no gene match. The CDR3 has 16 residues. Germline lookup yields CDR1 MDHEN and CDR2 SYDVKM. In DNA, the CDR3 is TGTGCCAGCAGTTTATCAGTAGCGGGGAGCCAAGAGACCCAGTACTTC. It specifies CASSLSVAGSQETQYF. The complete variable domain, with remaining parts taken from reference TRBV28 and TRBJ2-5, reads DVKVTQSSRYLVKRTGEKVFLECVQDMDHENMFWYRQDPGLGLRLIYFSYDVKMKEKGDIPEGYSVSREKKERFSLILESASTNQTSMYLCASSLSVAGSQETQYFGPGTRLLVL.

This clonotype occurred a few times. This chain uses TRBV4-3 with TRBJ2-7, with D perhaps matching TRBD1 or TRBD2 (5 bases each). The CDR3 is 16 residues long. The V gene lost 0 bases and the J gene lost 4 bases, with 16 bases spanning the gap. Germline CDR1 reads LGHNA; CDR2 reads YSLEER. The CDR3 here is CASSQDRGPEGYEQYF. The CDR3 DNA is TGCGCCAGCAGCCAAGATCGAGGACCCGAGGGGTACGAGCAGTACTTC.

The CDR3 DNA reads TGTGCCAGCAGTTTGGGACAGGGTCCGGGCGGGGAGCTGTTTTTT. Amino acids: CASSLGQGPGGELFF. V and J are TRBV12-3 or TRBV12-4 and TRBJ2-2; 9 bases match TRBD1. The trim removed 3 bases at V and 7 bases at J, leaving 6 bases unmatched. The CDR3 contains 15 residues.

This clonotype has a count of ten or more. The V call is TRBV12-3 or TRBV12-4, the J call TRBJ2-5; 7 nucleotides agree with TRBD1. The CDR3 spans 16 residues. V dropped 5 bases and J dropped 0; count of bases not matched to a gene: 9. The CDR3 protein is CASSLFGTEDQETQYF. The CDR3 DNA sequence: TGTGCCAGCAGTCTATTTGGGACAGAGGACCAAGAGACCCAGTACTTC.